Listed here are 5 T cell receptor beta chains from one sample, sequenced in a study of neurological immune-mediated disorders (dated by TCRdb to about 2019). The library was generated by 5' RACE. For sequencing, an Illumina HiSeq 2500 was employed. TCRdb itself trimmed the public reads at Q25 with fastp, ran MiXCR and retained productive beta chains. Identical CDR3 protein sequences are pooled into one entry, listed with their most common genes and DNA. For this sample there are 65,000 to 75,000 distinct CDR3 sequences; roughly 5% appear just once. Jointly, the top ten make up roughly 5.7% of the sample. The sample was PBMCs. The receptor set was obtained from a human donor with multiple sclerosis. The donor label of this sample is uncertain.

This clonotype was counted at least ten times. V gene TRBV15 combines with J gene TRBJ2-7; 9 bases match TRBD2. Looked up from germline, CDR1 is LNHNV and CDR2 is YYDKDF (reference sequence). CDR3 length: 15 amino acids. V lost 1 base and J lost 2; bases outside the gene matches: 3. The CDR3: CATSRVAGDPYEQYF. The CDR3 bases are TGTGCCACCAGCAGAGTAGCGGGGGATCCCTACGAGCAGTACTTC.

This clonotype was observed many times. CDR3 in amino acids: CASSPPGTPNQETQYF. The CDR3 nucleotides are TGTGCCAGCAGCCCTCCCGGGACACCGAACCAAGAGACCCAGTACTTC. V usage is TRBV3-1 and J usage is TRBJ2-5, with D perhaps TRBD1 (6 bases). This CDR3 has 16 residues. Germline assignment: CDR1 LGHDT and CDR2 YNNKEL (reference sequence). V was pared by 4 bases and J by 0 bases, with 15 bases between.

This clonotype has ten or more counts. This sequence joins TRBV3-1 and TRBJ2-5; the match to TRBD2 covers 8 bases. J gave up 5 bases and V 2 bases, and 7 bases lay outside the gene matches. Germline V gene lookup returns CDR1 LGHDT and CDR2 YNNKEL (reference sequence). The CDR3 spans 15 residues. Here the CDR3 DNA reads TGTGCCAGCAGCCAACCCCAGCGGGGGACGGAGACCCAGTACTTC. Translation: CASSQPQRGTETQYF.

This chain joins TRBV7-9 and TRBJ2-7; 9 positions match TRBD2. The CDR3 loop spans 15 amino acids. The V and J ends lost 2 bases and 3 bases, in that order; junction bases with no gene match: 5. Per the germline V gene, CDR1 is SEHNR and CDR2 is FQNEAQ (reference sequence). The chain's CDR3 is CASSLSTSGDYEQYF. DNA of the CDR3: TGTGCCAGCAGCTTATCGACTAGCGGAGACTACGAGCAGTACTTC.

There are many counts of this clonotype. J is TRBJ2-2 and V is TRBV24-1, with TRBD1 identical over 10 bases. This CDR3 comprises 17 residues. V shed 5 bases and J 5 bases; nucleotides not matched to a gene: 10. The germline V gene has CDR1 KGHDR and CDR2 SFDVKD. The CDR3 is CATSVPPGQGTTGELFF. The CDR3 nucleotides are TGTGCCACCAGTGTCCCGCCGGGACAGGGGACGACCGGGGAGCTGTTTTTT.